This T cell receptor (beta chain) was captured by sequencing in a study of metastatic and nonmetastatic thyroid tumors. For the study at large: Where malignant and benign thyroid patients were concerned, repertoires were compared across blood and tumor or nodule tissue.

Study-level results: Benign nodules reportedly had significantly lower TCR beta diversity than malignant thyroid tumors in blood and tumor.

Methods used by the authors: A classifier of distant metastasis in papillary thyroid cancer was built from CDR3 differences (across clinicopathological groups). With MiXCR, TCRdb called clones anew from the PCR reads. These V and J calls rely on TCRdb rather than the paper's analysis. The sample records around 26,000 clones, about 15% being singletons. This CDR3 contains 14 residues. Per germline, CDR1 DFQATT and CDR2 SNEGSKA (reference sequence). With V trimmed by 3 bases and J by 5 bases, 3 bases remained unmatched. For this clone: Its cognate antigen is unknown.

Thyroid surgery was preceded by no treatment in any patient. Sequenced input: blood. This rearrangement joins TRBV20-1 to TRBJ2-3, with 12 bases fitting TRBD2. The receptor was derived from a female donor with papillary thyroid cancer or a benign thyroid nodule (not recorded which). Some clones in this sample may be carry-over from other donors' samples. The CDR3 nucleotides read TGCAGTGCTAGTTCTAGCGGGAGGGTAGATACGCAGTATTTT. As protein: CSASSSGRVDTQYF.